Below, 25 T cell receptor beta chains from the same sample are listed, as sequenced in a study of cytomegalovirus exposure and HLA in healthy donors. 13 Jbeta primers and 60 Vbeta primers were used for the PCR. TCRdb keeps only in-frame clones here, not all; method: immunoSEQ multiplex PCR. The repertoire holds some 170,000 clones, with about 75% as singletons. The sample was PBMCs. These receptors were taken from a man aged 35 to 55 in good health and CMV-seropositive.

Ten or more counts support this clone. V gene TRBV5-1 combines with J gene TRBJ2-3; 7 nucleotides agree with TRBD2. Germline trimming cut 0 bases from V and 1 base from J; bases unmatched to any gene: 2. The germline gives CDR1 SGHRS, CDR2 YFSETQ. The CDR3 has 15 amino acids. This CDR3 is CASSLAAGGTDTQYF. The DNA for the CDR3 is TGCGCCAGCAGCTTGGCTGCGGGAGGCACAGATACGCAGTATTTT.

The V gene is TRBV28, the J gene TRBJ2-7; the match to TRBD2 covers 8 bases. This CDR3 has 14 residues. The V gene end was trimmed by 6 bases and the J gene end by 5 bases; junction bases not matched to a gene: 9. Per the germline V gene, CDR1 is MDHEN and CDR2 is SYDVKM. The CDR3 sequence is CASSSGGVGNEQYF. In nucleotides, the CDR3 is TGTGCCAGCAGCTCGGGGGGGGTCGGCAACGAGCAGTACTTC.

The V gene is TRBV5-1, the J gene TRBJ2-7; a weak D match, TRBD1 (6 bases). The germline V gene encodes CDR1 SGHRS and CDR2 YFSETQ. V lost 3 bases and J 3 bases, leaving 16 bases between the germline ends. This CDR3 region has 15 residues. The chain's CDR3 is CASSSEDRANYEQYF. In DNA, the CDR3 is TGCGCCAGCAGCTCGGAGGACAGAGCTAACTACGAGCAGTACTTC.

The V call is TRBV6-5, the J call TRBJ1-5; D is unclear. The length of the CDR3 is 16 residues. CDR1 and CDR2 (germline): MNHEY, SVGAGI. V was trimmed by 0 bases and J by 2 bases, leaving 11 bases between them. The chain's CDR3 is CASSYSRTPGNQPQHF. The CDR3 DNA reads TGTGCCAGCAGTTACTCCCGTACCCCGGGCAATCAGCCCCAGCATTTT.

This clone was seen only once. The V and J genes are TRBV21-1 and TRBJ1-1; TRBD1 reflects the table's D call only, with no check against the DNA. TRBV21-1 constitutes a pseudogene. The CDR3 is 15 amino acids. CDR3 protein: CASSKVGQDNTEAFF. The DNA of the CDR3 is TGTGCCAGCAGCAAAGTTGGACAGGACAACACTGAAGCTTTCTTT.

This sequence joins TRBV30 and TRBJ2-2, with TRBD2 identical over 8 bases. J gave up 4 bases and V 8 bases, and 6 bases lay outside the gene matches. Germline V gene data show CDR1 as GTSNPN and CDR2 as SVGIG (reference sequence). This CDR3 comprises 13 residues. The CDR3 bases are TGTGCCCGGGAGCGGGAGAGCACCGGGGAGCTGTTTTTT. As protein: CARERESTGELFF.

The chain uses TRBV5-1 and TRBJ2-5; no clear D gene. The CDR3 is made up of 12 amino acids. Trimming pared 1 base from V and 5 bases from J, leaving 6 bases between. CDR1 is SGHRS and CDR2 is YFSETQ in the germline V gene. Here the CDR3 reads CASSLPSETQYF. The CDR3 nucleotides read TGCGCCAGCAGCTTGCCTTCTGAGACCCAGTACTTC.

The chain links TRBV6-4 to TRBJ2-6; TRBD1 matches at 8 bases. The CDR3 runs to 16 residues. CDR1 and CDR2 from the germline V gene are MRHNA and SNTAGT. The V and J ends lost 2 bases and 0 bases, in that order; junction bases with no gene match: 0. Here the CDR3 DNA reads TGTGCCAGCAGTGACACAGGGGGCTCTGGGGCCAACGTCCTGACTTTC. Translated: CASSDTGGSGANVLTF.

A few counts support this clone. V gene TRBV9 combines with J gene TRBJ2-1, with 8 bases aligning to TRBD2. Trimming removed 0 bases from V and 11 bases from J; junction bases left unmatched: 7. Germline lookup yields CDR1 SGDLS and CDR2 YYNGEE. This CDR3 spans 14 amino acids. CDR3 sequence: CASSVAGGVRQQFF. CDR3 bases: TGTGCCAGCAGCGTAGCGGGGGGGGTACGCCAGCAGTTCTTC.

V usage is TRBV28 and J usage is TRBJ1-2, with TRBD1 identical over 8 bases. Germline trimming cut 7 bases from V and 8 bases from J; bases unmatched to any gene: 12. Looked up from germline, CDR1 is MDHEN and CDR2 is SYDVKM. The CDR3 covers 14 residues. This CDR3 reads CASTPLDRGEGYTF. CDR3 DNA sequence: TGTGCCAGCACACCACTAGACAGGGGTGAAGGCTACACCTTC.

The gene calls are TRBV2 and TRBJ2-2; 12 positions match TRBD2. The V and J ends lost 7 bases and 6 bases, in that order; junction bases with no gene match: 6. CDR1 SNHLY and CDR2 FYNNEI come from the germline V gene. This CDR3 has 15 amino acids. The CDR3 here is CASMGLAGGAGELFF. The CDR3 nucleotides are TGTGCCAGCATGGGGCTAGCGGGAGGGGCCGGGGAGCTGTTTTTT.

The chain uses TRBV27 and TRBJ1-1; the match to TRBD1 covers 7 bases. The CDR3 totals 13 residues. The ends lost 4 bases at V and 6 bases at J; junction bases unmatched: 5. Per the germline V gene, CDR1 is MNHEY and CDR2 is SMNVEV (reference sequence). The CDR3 bases are TGTGCCAGCAGTTCATACAGGGGAGCTGAAGCTTTCTTT. It yields the protein CASSSYRGAEAFF.

This chain uses TRBV11-3 with TRBJ2-3; the D gene is possibly TRBD2 (6 bases). V shed 7 bases and J shed 6 bases, with 8 bases lying between them. In germline, CDR1 is SGHNT, CDR2 YENEEA. This CDR3 contains 11 residues. The CDR3 coding sequence is TGTGCCAGCACCGGGGGTGATACGCAGTATTTT. Its protein is CASTGGDTQYF.

This chain uses TRBV2 with TRBJ2-7, with D possibly matching TRBD1 (5 bases). The CDR3 is 15 residues long. Trimming shortened V by 3 bases and J by 5 bases, and 17 bases separated the two germline ends. The germline V gene has CDR1 SNHLY and CDR2 FYNNEI. CDR3 nucleotides: TGTGCCAGCAGTGATACCGCAGGGATCGGTGACGAGCAGTACTTC. Translation: CASSDTAGIGDEQYF.

The gene calls are TRBV30 and TRBJ1-3; no clear D gene. CDR3 length: 13 residues. V lost 0 bases and J lost 4, with 7 bases in between. CDR1 and CDR2 (germline): GTSNPN, SVGIG (reference sequence). The CDR3 is CAWSVWQGNTIYF. CDR3 bases: TGTGCCTGGAGTGTATGGCAAGGAAACACCATATATTTT. Variable domain in full (rest from reference TRBV30 and TRBJ1-3): SQTIHQWPATLVQPVGSPLSLECTVEGTSNPNLYWYRQAAGRGLQLLFYSVGIGQISSEVPQNLSASRPQDRQFILSSKKLLLSDSGFYLCAWSVWQGNTIYFGEGSWLTVV.

This chain joins TRBV4-2 and TRBJ2-3; no clear D. The CDR3 runs to 15 residues. Germline-derived CDR1 and CDR2 are LGHNA and YNFKEQ. V was pared by 6 bases and J by 4 bases, with 17 bases between. The CDR3 is CASRPVGALADTQYF. CDR3 nucleotides: TGTGCCAGCAGACCCGTCGGAGCGTTAGCAGATACGCAGTATTTT.

Here the CDR3 reads CASSEDSQETQYF. As DNA, the CDR3 is TGTGCCAGCAGTGAGGACAGCCAAGAGACCCAGTACTTC. The chain couples TRBV25-1 to TRBJ2-5, with D perhaps matching TRBD1 (6 bases). V shed 3 bases and J shed 1 base, with 6 bases lying between them. This CDR3 contains 13 residues. Per the germline V gene, CDR1 is MGHDK and CDR2 is SYGVNS.

This clone was observed once. The rearrangement uses TRBV28 and TRBJ1-4; no firm D call. There are 13 residues in the CDR3. Germline V lookup: CDR1 MDHEN, CDR2 SYDVKM. The V end lost 7 bases, the J end lost 5 bases, and 11 bases lay between the germline ends. The CDR3 here is CASTDSANEKLFF. In DNA, the CDR3 is TGTGCCAGCACCGACTCCGCAAATGAAAAACTGTTTTTT.

This chain uses TRBV6-6 with TRBJ2-7; the D gene is possibly TRBD1 (5 bases). This CDR3 has 16 amino acids. Germline CDR1 is MNHNY and CDR2 is SVGAGI (reference sequence). Trimming shortened V by 6 bases and J by 4 bases, and 22 bases separated the two germline ends. CDR3 in DNA: TGTGCCAGCAGCCGAATGGGAACCCAGGGAATGTACGAGCAGTACTTC. Translating it yields CASSRMGTQGMYEQYF.

V is TRBV28 and J is TRBJ2-2; no definite D call. This CDR3 region has 17 residues. The germline V gene has CDR1 MDHEN and CDR2 SYDVKM. Trimming cost V 4 bases and J 0 bases, with 15 bases left between them. The CDR3 DNA sequence: TGTGCCAGCAGTTCTGGCAGGCTATTTACGAACACCGGGGAGCTGTTTTTT. Amino acid sequence: CASSSGRLFTNTGELFF. Variable domain in full (rest from reference TRBV28 and TRBJ2-2): DVKVTQSSRYLVKRTGEKVFLECVQDMDHENMFWYRQDPGLGLRLIYFSYDVKMKEKGDIPEGYSVSREKKERFSLILESASTNQTSMYLCASSSGRLFTNTGELFFGEGSRLTVL.

The chain couples TRBV5-1 to TRBJ2-1, with 13 bases aligning to TRBD2. Germline CDR1 is SGHRS and CDR2 is YFSETQ. Trimming removed 4 bases from V and 0 bases from J; junction bases left unmatched: 4. The CDR3 sequence is 17 residues long. The CDR3 DNA reads TGCGCCAGCAGCCGGGGACTAGCGGGACGCTCCTACAATGAGCAGTTCTTC. Translation: CASSRGLAGRSYNEQFF.

This clone was detected once. This chain uses TRBV18 with TRBJ1-4; D not resolved. Germline CDR1 is KGHSH and CDR2 is LQKENI. CDR3 length: 15 amino acids. With 2 bases removed from V and 0 bases from J, the gap between germline ends came to 7 bases. CDR3 protein: CASSPRVATNEKLFF. The CDR3 DNA follows: TGTGCCAGCTCACCAAGAGTTGCAACTAATGAAAAACTGTTTTTT.

This clone is a singleton in its sample. At one of its ends the junction is not consistent with the germline gene, which may arise from a read error. The V and J genes are TRBV5-1 and TRBJ2-7; TRBD1 is a possible D gene (7 bases). Germline V CDR1 and CDR2: SGHRS, YFSETQ. The CDR3 runs to 15 residues. CDR3 nucleotides: TGTGCCAGCAGCGGCGGGGACAGCGAACCCTACGAGCAGTACTTC. Translation: CASSGGDSEPYEQYF.

This chain joins TRBV7-8 and TRBJ2-2, with 8 positions matching TRBD2. V was clipped by 5 bases and J by 5 bases; unmatched bases: 10. This CDR3 is 16 amino acids long. CDR1 and CDR2 (germline): SGHVS, FQNEAQ. The CDR3 spells CASSVDGTSGTGELFF. CDR3 coding DNA: TGTGCCAGCAGCGTAGACGGGACTAGTGGGACCGGGGAGCTGTTTTTT.

The V and J genes are TRBV6-5 and TRBJ2-7; the match to TRBD1 covers 9 bases. Trimming took 4 bases from V and 2 from J; bases not matched to a gene: 6. This CDR3 has 15 residues. CDR1 is MNHEY, CDR2 SVGAGI, per germline. The CDR3 loop is CASSLTTGGAYEQYF. In nucleotides, the CDR3 is TGTGCCAGCAGTTTAACGACAGGGGGGGCCTACGAGCAGTACTTC.